These 8 T cell receptor beta chains were sequenced from one sample in a study of blood T cell repertoires in COVID-19. Repertoires were generated with immunoSEQ multiplex PCR, while TCRdb's copy carries only in-frame clones and drops some. Found here are 350,000 or so clones, roughly 86% of them singletons; the top ten hold over 1%. The sample consisted of PBMCs or T cells enriched from blood (not recorded which). These receptors all come from a woman aged 30 to 39 who had been exposed to COVID-19.

J is TRBJ1-2 and V is TRBV7-8; D not certain. V shed 5 bases and J shed 1 base, with 8 bases lying between them. The CDR3 totals 13 residues. Germline loops: CDR1 SGHVS, CDR2 FQNEAQ. CDR3 loop: CASSDTHNYGYTF. The CDR3 nucleotides read TGTGCCAGCAGCGACACGCATAACTATGGCTACACCTTC. Using reference TRBV7-8 and TRBJ1-2 for the parts outside the CDR3, the full variable domain is GAGVSQSPRYKVAKRGQDVALRCDPISGHVSLFWYQQALGQGPEFLTYFQNEAQLDKSGLPSDRFFAERPEGSVSTLKIQRTQQEDSAVYLCASSDTHNYGYTFGSGTRLTVV.

This chain connects TRBV6-7 to TRBJ2-7; D not resolved. TRBV6-7 is annotated as an ORF whose role is uncertain. V was trimmed by 2 bases and J by 3 bases, leaving 17 bases between them. The CDR3 consists of 16 residues. The CDR3: CASSYPPRLQSYEQYF. The DNA for the CDR3 is TGTGCCAGCAGTTACCCACCCCGCTTACAGAGCTACGAGCAGTACTTC.

The chain links TRBV19 to TRBJ2-4; perhaps TRBD1 as D (6 bases). This CDR3 has 12 residues. CDR1 is LNHDA, CDR2 SQIVND, per germline (reference sequence). The V gene lost 6 bases and the J gene lost 5 bases, with 8 bases spanning the gap. The chain's CDR3 is CASSKGENIQYF. DNA for the CDR3: TGTGCCAGTAGCAAGGGGGAAAACATTCAGTACTTC. The complete variable domain, with remaining parts taken from reference TRBV19 and TRBJ2-4, reads DGGITQSPKYLFRKEGQNVTLSCEQNLNHDAMYWYRQDPGQGLRLIYYSQIVNDFQKGDIAEGYSVSREKKESFPLTVTSAQKNPTAFYLCASSKGENIQYFGAGTRLSVL.

The CDR3 bases are TGTGCCTTGGGACAGCGAAATCAGCCCCAGCATTTT. Its protein product is CALGQRNQPQHF. V usage is TRBV30 and J usage is TRBJ1-5, with TRBD1 identical over 7 bases. Trimming cost V 7 bases and J 4 bases; bases outside gene matches: 4. This CDR3 has 12 amino acids. CDR1 is GTSNPN and CDR2 is SVGIG in the germline V gene (reference sequence).

This rearrangement joins TRBV5-5 to TRBJ2-7; TRBD1 matches 9 bases. V was clipped by 5 bases and J by 6 bases; unmatched bases: 12. Germline values: CDR1 SGHKS, CDR2 YYEKEE (reference sequence). The CDR3 totals 15 residues. This CDR3 reads CASSPDRGRVREQYF. The CDR3 DNA reads as TGTGCCAGCAGTCCGGACAGGGGAAGGGTCCGCGAGCAGTACTTC.

The chain has TRBV13 and TRBJ2-1; 11 bases are a match to TRBD2. Germline V lookup: CDR1 PRHDT, CDR2 FYEKMQ (reference sequence). With 0 bases clipped from V and 10 bases from J, the junction kept 5 bases outside the gene matches. The CDR3 consists of 15 residues. The CDR3 here is CASSLGTSGVREQFF. DNA of the CDR3: TGTGCCAGCAGCTTAGGGACTAGCGGGGTCCGGGAGCAGTTCTTC.

In its sample, this clone was seen a few times. J is TRBJ2-2 and V is TRBV5-1; 8 nucleotides match TRBD1. The CDR3 is 17 amino acids. Germline CDR1 reads SGHRS; CDR2 reads YFSETQ. V shed 1 base, J shed 6 bases, and the junction held 11 bases outside the gene matches. The CDR3: CASSLLIRQGIAGELFF. CDR3 coding DNA: TGCGCCAGCAGCTTGTTAATACGACAGGGGATCGCCGGGGAGCTGTTTTTT.

The chain links TRBV5-1 to TRBJ1-1; 9 nucleotides line up with TRBD1. Germline assignment: CDR1 SGHRS and CDR2 YFSETQ. The CDR3 is 13 residues long. After removal of 7 bases from V and 5 bases from J, the junction contained 6 bases not matched to a gene. CDR3 in amino acids: CASRDRVRTEAFF. In nucleotides, the CDR3 is TGCGCCAGCCGGGACAGGGTAAGGACTGAAGCTTTCTTT.